The T cell receptor beta chain described here comes from a study of T cells after somatic rescue of genetic block. TCRdb's copy holds only in-frame clones and misses some; the assay was immunoSEQ multiplex PCR. The sample yields some 90,000 clones, about nine tenths seen once. Per the germline V gene, CDR1 is SGHRS and CDR2 is YFSETQ. This CDR3 region has 14 residues. Trimming removed 4 bases from V and 8 bases from J, with 18 bases in between. The chain couples TRBV5-1 to TRBJ1-2; D possibly corresponds to TRBD1 (5 bases). The sequenced sample was peripheral blood mononuclear cells (PBMCs). This TCR derives from a woman between 18 and 29 years old. The CDR3 loop reads CASSPGGRAIGYTF. In nucleotides, the CDR3 is TGCGCCAGCAGCCCCGGCGGCAGGGCTATCGGCTACACCTTC.